The source of this T cell receptor beta chain is a study of shared clonotypes between healthy human individuals. Germline V lookup: CDR1 SEHNR, CDR2 FQNEAQ (reference sequence). V was pared by 5 bases and J by 0 bases, with 4 bases of the junction left unmatched. The CDR3 consists of 14 residues. TCRdb's copy holds only in-frame clones and misses some; the assay was immunoSEQ multiplex PCR. The sample shows roughly 2 million clones, 90% to 95% of them seen only once. Sequencing was done on a sample of naive CD4+ T cells sorted from blood. Documented subset: CD45RA+ positively selected. The chain employs TRBV7-9 and TRBJ2-7; 7 positions match TRBD2. The sequence was obtained from a man aged 18 to 30 in good health. The CDR3 bases are TGTGCCAGCAGCCGAGGGACTACCTCCTACGAGCAGTACTTC. It translates to CASSRGTTSYEQYF.